One TCR beta chain is described in this entry. This sample stems from a study of technical replicates of blood from a few donors. Produced via immunoSEQ multiplex PCR; TCRdb's table is partial and in-frame only. The sample yields approximately 70,000 clones, about 92% seen once. The CDR3 loop spans 13 amino acids. The ends were cut back, 1 base at V and 9 bases at J, with 10 bases in the middle. Germline CDR1 and CDR2: LGHNT and FRNRAP. The sequence was collected from a human donor in good health. The specimen was T cells isolated from PBMCs. This rearrangement joins TRBV12-5 to TRBJ2-1, with a weak D call TRBD2 (6 bases). The CDR3 DNA reads TGTGCTAGTGGTTTGGCCGGGGGTGTTGAGCAGTTCTTC. Translated: CASGLAGGVEQFF.